This is a list of T cell receptor beta chains from one sample in a study of T cell responses to AZD1222 COVID-19 vaccine. Sequencing was performed with immunoSEQ multiplex PCR; in TCRdb, only in-frame clones are kept and a portion is missing. The top ten clones hold about 1.2% of a sample with approximately 110,000 clones, over 75% of them seen once. The material was peripheral blood, obtained on day 0 of AZD1222 vaccination. The source of these receptors is an adult in good health. Both conserved end residues are part of each CDR3. D genes are given only for firm matches. Size is omitted from some rows. Given values are once, few, many or a class for expanded clones.

clone size | J gene | D gene | V gene | CDR3 protein | CDR3 DNA
. | TRBJ2-2 | . | TRBV5-1 | CASSLALADTGELFF | TGCGCCAGCAGCTTGGCCCTAGCCGACACCGGGGAGCTGTTTTTT
few | TRBJ2-7 | TRBD2 | TRBV14 | CASSQTGGLLREYF | TGTGCCAGCAGCCAAACGGGGGGTCTCCTTAGAGAGTACTTC
. | TRBJ2-7 | TRBD1 | TRBV4-2 | CASSQRDRGYEQYF | TGTGCCAGCAGCCAAAGGGACAGGGGCTACGAGCAGTACTTC
once | TRBJ1-1 | . | TRBV18 | CASSQGVAPNTEAFF | TGTGCCAGCTCACAGGGGGTAGCTCCGAACACTGAAGCTTTCTTT
. | TRBJ2-1 | . | TRBV7-9 | CASSSRMNEQFF | TGTGCCAGCAGCTCCCGAATGAATGAGCAGTTCTTC
. | TRBJ1-2 | . | TRBV2 | CASRLGRGAYGYTF | TGTGCCAGCAGGCTCGGACGGGGAGCCTATGGCTACACCTTC
few | TRBJ1-2 | TRBD1 | TRBV12-5 | CASGLDGRTGYGYTF | TGTGCTAGTGGTTTAGACGGAAGGACAGGATATGGCTACACCTTC
once | TRBJ1-2 | . | TRBV30 | CAWTGGDNYGYTF | TGTGCCTGGACGGGGGGAGATAACTATGGCTACACCTTC
. | TRBJ2-1 | . | TRBV24-1 | CATSDRGQQGNEQFF | TGTGCCACCAGTGACCGGGGCCAACAGGGCAATGAGCAGTTCTTC
once | TRBJ1-6 | TRBD1 | TRBV10-3 | CAISQDRDGSSPLHF | TGTGCCATCAGCCAGGACAGGGATGGGAGTTCACCCCTCCACTTT